The 23 T cell receptor beta chains presented below share a single source sample, sequenced in a study of shared clonotypes between healthy human individuals (dated by TCRdb to about 2020). Library method: the immunoSEQ multiplex PCR assay. This immuneACCESS table, as held by TCRdb, lists in-frame sequences with V and J called but not all clones. Of the missing ones, under half trace to an unresolved V gene in checked studies; the others have no known cause. This sample lists 100,000 or so clones; more than 45% were detected once. Of the sample, over 13% is held by the ten largest clones. Material: PBMCs. The receptors here all came from a middle-aged woman in good health. Some clones in this sample may be carry-over from other donors' samples.

Of note for this clone: This sequence is one base from a far larger clone and is likely a read error. The chain is built from TRBV29-1 and TRBJ2-1, with D tentatively TRBD2 (5 bases). The CDR3 has 16 amino acids. CDR1 is SQVTM, CDR2 ANQGSEA, per germline. Written as DNA, the CDR3 is TGCAGCGTTGAAATCGCAGCGGCCAGCTCCTACAATGAGCAGCTCTTC. It is translated as CSVEIAAASSYNEQLF.

This clone appeared a single time. V gene TRBV7-3 combines with J gene TRBJ2-7; 8 bases match TRBD2. The CDR3 spans 18 residues. Trimming cost V 3 bases and J 3 bases; bases outside gene matches: 16. Germline V gene data show CDR1 as SGHTA and CDR2 as FQGTGA. The CDR3 is CASSFPPGVAGNFYEQYF. The CDR3 DNA reads TGTGCCAGCAGCTTCCCGCCGGGAGTAGCGGGAAACTTCTACGAGCAGTACTTC.

To note about this clone: This could be a read error, since a much larger clone is one nucleotide away. The chain couples TRBV2 to TRBJ2-3; no definite D call. V dropped 2 bases and J dropped 4 bases, with 10 bases sitting between them. CDR3 length: 14 residues. Per the germline V gene, CDR1 is SNHLY and CDR2 is FYNNEI. The CDR3 region is CASSEQQRADTQYF. For the CDR3, the DNA is TGTGCCAGCAGTGAACAGCAAAGAGCAGATACGCAGTATTTT.

In its sample, this clone was seen a few times. This chain links TRBV28 with TRBJ1-2; weak D call: TRBD1 (6 bases). Germline V lookup: CDR1 MDHEN, CDR2 SYDVKM. CDR3 length: 12 amino acids. The V and J ends lost 8 bases and 8 bases respectively, with 15 bases between them. The CDR3 DNA reads as TGTGCCAGCGGGCTGACAGGCCGAGGCTACACCTTC. As protein: CASGLTGRGYTF.

This rearrangement joins TRBV7-9 to TRBJ1-4; 7 nucleotides line up with TRBD1. CDR3 length: 16 amino acids. With V trimmed by 4 bases and J by 0 bases, 5 bases remained unmatched. Germline CDR1 reads SEHNR; CDR2 reads FQNEAQ (reference sequence). The CDR3 protein is CASSSWTGATNEKLFF. The CDR3 DNA reads TGTGCCAGCAGCTCATGGACAGGAGCAACTAATGAAAAACTGTTTTTT.

The J gene is TRBJ2-5, the V gene TRBV11-2; TRBD2 is a possible D gene (7 bases). Germline CDR1 and CDR2: SGHAT and FQNNGV. The germline V and J ends were trimmed by 6 bases and 3 bases, with 14 bases remaining between them. The CDR3 has 14 amino acids. The DNA of the CDR3 is TGTGCCAGCAGTAGAGGAGGGGGGGAAGAGACCCAGTACTTC. As protein: CASSRGGGEETQYF.

The chain has TRBV10-3 and TRBJ2-3, with 8 bases identical to TRBD2. The V gene's germline CDR1 is ENHRY and CDR2 SYGVKD. V was pared by 1 base and J by 1 base, with 7 bases of the junction left unmatched. There are 17 residues in the CDR3. The CDR3 protein is CAISEYAGGGGTDTQYF. The DNA for the CDR3 is TGTGCCATCAGTGAGTATGCGGGGGGCGGTGGCACAGATACGCAGTATTTT.

This chain links TRBV7-2 with TRBJ2-5; 11 bases agree with TRBD2. This CDR3 is built from 16 residues. Germline CDR1 and CDR2: SGHTA and FQGNSA. V dropped 2 bases and J dropped 5; count of bases not matched to a gene: 7. CDR3 residues: CASSLSSGRTQETQYF. DNA for the CDR3: TGTGCCAGCAGCTTATCTAGCGGGAGGACCCAGGAGACCCAGTACTTC.

This clone was counted many times. The V call is TRBV9, the J call TRBJ1-6, with D unclear. The CDR3 spans 9 residues. Germline V gene data show CDR1 as SGDLS and CDR2 as YYNGEE. The V gene lost 9 bases and the J gene lost 10 bases, with 5 bases spanning the gap. CDR3 sequence reads: CAILSPLHF. In DNA, the CDR3 is TGTGCCATTCTATCACCCCTCCACTTT. Together with reference TRBV9 and TRBJ1-6, the CDR3 gives the full variable domain: DSGVTQTPKHLITATGQRVTLRCSPRSGDLSVYWYQQSLDQGLQFLIQYYNGEERAKGNILERFSAQQFPDLHSELNLSSLELGDSALYFCAILSPLHFGNGTRLTVT.

The DNA of the CDR3 is TGCAGCGTAGCCACTGGGACAGCCGAGCAGTACTTC. Protein sequence: CSVATGTAEQYF. The V gene is TRBV29-1, the J gene TRBJ2-5, with TRBD1 identical over 7 bases. Judging by the DNA end, TRBJ2-7 fits better; the J call may be wrong. CDR1 is SQVTM and CDR2 is ANQGSEA in the germline V gene. This CDR3 is 12 amino acids long.

In the case of this clone: A much larger clone differs by one base, so this may be a read error. This chain's CDR3 is CASSLSRDEQLF. CDR3 bases: TGTGCCAGCAGTTTATCGCGGGATGAGCAGCTCTTC. This chain connects TRBV27 to TRBJ2-1; D perhaps matches TRBD2 (6 bases). Germline V CDR1 and CDR2: MNHEY, SMNVEV (reference sequence). The CDR3 has 12 residues.

V usage is TRBV6-6 and J usage is TRBJ2-3; 11 bases are a match to TRBD2. J gave up 3 bases and V 3 bases, and 2 bases lay outside the gene matches. Germline lookup yields CDR1 MNHNY and CDR2 SVGAGI (reference sequence). CDR3 length: 15 amino acids. The CDR3 DNA reads as TGTGCCAGCAGTTATCTAGCGGGGGGTACAGATACGCAGTATTTT. It codes for CASSYLAGGTDTQYF.

The table lists this clone with many counts. The V call is TRBV7-3, the J call TRBJ2-1; 14 nucleotides line up with TRBD2. Unmatched junction bases numbered 1, after V lost 2 bases and J lost 7 bases. The CDR3 is made up of 15 amino acids. Germline lookup yields CDR1 SGHTA and CDR2 FQGTGA. The CDR3 spells CASSLRTSGRNEQFF. The CDR3 DNA reads TGTGCCAGCAGCTTACGGACTAGCGGGAGGAATGAGCAGTTCTTC.

This clone appeared a few times. The chain uses TRBV6-4 and TRBJ2-1; D possibly uses TRBD1 or TRBD2 (5 bases each). Trimming pared 2 bases from V and 0 bases from J, leaving 8 bases between. This CDR3 is built from 15 residues. Germline V CDR1 and CDR2: MRHNA, SNTAGT. The CDR3 loop is CASSDGTSSYNEQFF. CDR3 sequence (DNA): TGTGCCAGCAGTGACGGGACCAGCTCCTACAATGAGCAGTTCTTC.

This clone was counted a single time. J is TRBJ2-1 and V is TRBV4-3; D is unclear. Trimming stripped 0 bases from V and 0 bases from J, with 6 bases between. The CDR3 sequence is 15 residues long. Germline-derived CDR1 and CDR2 are LGHNA and YSLEER. This chain's CDR3 is CASSQDQSSYNEQFF. The CDR3 DNA reads TGCGCCAGCAGCCAAGACCAGAGCTCCTACAATGAGCAGTTCTTC.

The V gene is TRBV30, the J gene TRBJ2-7; D may be TRBD1 (6 bases). CDR1 GTSNPN and CDR2 SVGIG come from the germline V gene (reference sequence). This CDR3 is built from 14 residues. V was trimmed by 0 bases and J by 7 bases, leaving 16 bases between them. The CDR3 sequence is CAWSVSRTTGEQYF. The CDR3 nucleotides read TGTGCCTGGAGTGTATCCCGGACAACAGGGGAGCAGTACTTC.

This clone was recorded a few times. The chain recombines TRBV20-1 with TRBJ2-7; no clear D gene. CDR1 is DFQATT, CDR2 SNEGSKA, per germline (reference sequence). CDR3 size: 11 residues. V gave up 1 base and J gave up 10 bases, with 11 bases separating them. CDR3: CSARGLPEQYF. The CDR3 nucleotides read TGCAGTGCTAGAGGTCTCCCTGAACAGTACTTC.

This sequence joins TRBV2 and TRBJ2-7, with 11 bases identical to TRBD1. The CDR3 extends over 15 amino acids. With 5 bases clipped from V and 0 bases from J, the junction kept 3 bases outside the gene matches. Germline assignment: CDR1 SNHLY and CDR2 FYNNEI. The CDR3 loop is CASSTDRGRSYEQYF. The CDR3 DNA reads as TGTGCCAGCAGTACGGACAGGGGGCGCTCCTACGAGCAGTACTTC.

This clone appeared a few times. This chain links TRBV28 with TRBJ2-7, with a possible D match to TRBD2 (5 bases). The CDR3 has 13 amino acids. Between the trimmed V and J ends, which lost 6 bases and 2 bases, there was a span of 11 bases. CDR1 MDHEN and CDR2 SYDVKM come from the germline V gene. CDR3 DNA: TGTGCCAGCAGCCGGACTCAGCCCTACGAGCAGTACTTC. Amino acid sequence: CASSRTQPYEQYF.

This chain uses TRBV7-2 with TRBJ2-7; 9 bases match TRBD1. Gene TRBJ2-1 matches the end of the DNA better, so the J call may be wrong. CDR3 length equals 18 residues. Per the germline V gene, CDR1 is SGHTA and CDR2 is FQGNSA. The DNA for the CDR3 is TGTGCCAGCAGCTTCACTAAGTACAGGGGGCTGATATACAATGAGCAGTTCTTC. Its translation is CASSFTKYRGLIYNEQFF.

This clone was observed a few times. This chain joins TRBV19 and TRBJ2-3; 8 bases match TRBD2. Germline V CDR1 and CDR2: LNHDA, SQIVND (reference sequence). The CDR3 is 16 amino acids. Germline trimming cut 5 bases from V and 1 base from J; bases unmatched to any gene: 8. The CDR3 sequence: CASSYSGADRTDTQYF. In DNA, the CDR3 is TGTGCCAGTAGTTATAGCGGGGCGGACCGCACAGATACGCAGTATTTT.

This chain joins TRBV28 and TRBJ2-1, with 7 positions matching TRBD2. J gave up 5 bases and V 6 bases, and 13 bases lay outside the gene matches. CDR3 length: 16 residues. Per germline, CDR1 MDHEN and CDR2 SYDVKM. For the CDR3, the DNA is TGTGCCAGCAGGGGGGGGAGATCCCCAGTAAACAATGAGCAGTTCTTC. Encoded protein: CASRGGRSPVNNEQFF.

This clone came up once. This chain connects TRBV9 to TRBJ2-1, with 8 bases fitting TRBD2. CDR1 is SGDLS and CDR2 is YYNGEE in the germline V gene. The CDR3 consists of 16 residues. V lost 4 bases, J lost 8 bases, and 14 bases stayed unmatched. Here the CDR3 DNA reads TGTGCCAGCAGCTACTCCGGGACTAGGACCCTCCATGAGCAGTTCTTC. Residues: CASSYSGTRTLHEQFF.